This T cell receptor (beta chain) came from a study of T-cell reconstitution after alpha-beta-depleted transplantation in children. This clonotype was seen more than once but under ten times. The antigen remains unidentified. Study-wide results and caveats: Several patients had high TCRbeta diversity at day 60; it came from surviving recipient T cells and thymic progenitors. The authors attributed T-cell counts and diversity one year after transplant mostly to newly produced T cells. The study reportedly traced alpha-beta T cells about two months after transplant to several hundred expanded graft clones.

The V end lost 7 bases, the J end lost 4 bases, and 14 bases lay between the germline ends. There are 13 residues in the CDR3. Per germline, CDR1 SGHRS and CDR2 YFSETQ. Construction of the TCRbeta library involved unique molecular identifiers. TCRdb called the PCR reads again in MiXCR, with one record for every CDR3 protein. This sample carries about 400,000 distinct CDR3 sequences, roughly 16% of them seen once, and the ten largest clones take around 30%. The chain combines TRBV5-1 with TRBJ2-5; the D gene is possibly TRBD1 (5 bases). Sequencing used PBMCs, mostly from graft donor cells, obtained 360 days after TCRalphabeta/CD19-depleted stem cell transplant. The receptor comes from a boy under two years old who had a stem cell transplant for Wiskott-Aldrich syndrome, so the T cells may come from the graft donor. The CDR3 loop reads CASGPRVGETQYF. The CDR3 DNA reads TGCGCCAGCGGGCCCAGGGTAGGAGAGACCCAGTACTTC.